A single sample is the source of the 22 T cell receptor beta chains below, sequenced in a study of cytomegalovirus exposure and HLA in healthy donors. PCR involved 60 Vbeta and 13 Jbeta primers. The repertoire was sequenced with immunoSEQ multiplex PCR; TCRdb's copy has only in-frame clones and lacks some. Of 65,000 to 75,000 clones listed, around 67% are singletons. The source material was PBMCs. These receptors originate from a woman aged 25 to 39 in good health and CMV-seronegative.

The CDR3 reads CASSLGQGLSGANVLTF. As DNA, the CDR3 is TGTGCCAGCAGCTTAGGACAGGGGCTCTCTGGGGCCAACGTCCTGACTTTC. The J gene is TRBJ2-6, the V gene TRBV7-2; 8 bases line up with TRBD1. Germline loops: CDR1 SGHTA, CDR2 FQGNSA. The CDR3 runs 17 residues. With V trimmed by 1 base and J by 0 bases, 2 bases remained unmatched.

V and J are TRBV6-6 and TRBJ2-7; TRBD1 matches 7 bases. This CDR3 is 14 amino acids long. V was clipped by 2 bases and J by 2 bases; unmatched bases: 3. Germline V CDR1 and CDR2: MNHNY, SVGAGI (reference sequence). The CDR3 nucleotides read TGTGCCAGCAGTTACAGTACAGGGGCCTACGAGCAGTACTTC. It is translated as CASSYSTGAYEQYF.

The chain combines TRBV7-6 with TRBJ1-4; 7 bases fit TRBD1. Germline CDR1 SGHVS, CDR2 FNYEAQ. The CDR3 totals 17 residues. V was clipped by 5 bases and J by 7 bases; unmatched bases: 16. CDR3 sequence reads: CASSRNGQALRGEKLFF. CDR3 DNA sequence: TGTGCCAGCAGCCGTAACGGACAGGCTCTAAGGGGTGAAAAACTGTTTTTT.

This chain uses TRBV4-2 with TRBJ2-1; unclear D gene. Trimming stripped 4 bases from V and 8 bases from J, with 12 bases between. CDR3 length: 13 amino acids. Germline V lookup: CDR1 LGHNA, CDR2 YNFKEQ. The DNA of the CDR3 is TGTGCCAGCAGCCCGGCGGTAGGCTATGAGCAGTTCTTC. It specifies CASSPAVGYEQFF.

CDR3 nucleotide sequence: TGTGCCAGCTCAACAACACCTTCCTACGAGCAGTACTTC. Translated: CASSTTPSYEQYF. The J gene is TRBJ2-7, the V gene TRBV18, with no clear D. This CDR3 contains 13 residues. Germline V gives CDR1 KGHSH, CDR2 LQKENI. V lost 5 bases and J lost 1, with 9 bases in between.

This clone has just a few counts. The chain has TRBV25-1 and TRBJ1-4; D might be TRBD1 (6 bases). This CDR3 is built from 15 residues. CDR1 MGHDK and CDR2 SYGVNS come from the germline V gene. Trimming shortened V by 4 bases and J by 2 bases, and 11 bases separated the two germline ends. The CDR3 coding sequence is TGTGCCAGCAGTGGGTCGACAGGTACTAATGAAAAACTGTTTTTT. It yields the protein CASSGSTGTNEKLFF. Full variable domain (rest looked up from reference TRBV25-1 and TRBJ1-4): EADIYQTPRYLVIGTGKKITLECSQTMGHDKMYWYQQDPGMELHLIHYSYGVNSTEKGDLSSESTVSRIRTEHFPLTLESARPSHTSQYLCASSGSTGTNEKLFFGSGTQLSVL.

This clone appeared a few times. The V and J genes are TRBV6-5 and TRBJ1-1, with D perhaps TRBD1 (5 bases). CDR1 and CDR2 from the germline V gene are MNHEY and SVGAGI. CDR3 length equals 12 residues. V dropped 4 bases and J dropped 3 bases, with 6 bases sitting between them. CDR3 sequence: CASSWGDTEAFF. Written as DNA, the CDR3 is TGTGCCAGCAGTTGGGGGGACACTGAAGCTTTCTTT.

The CDR3 DNA follows: TGTGCTAGTGGTTTCCTAGAGCGGGGCAATACCGGGGAGCTGTTTTTT. Its translation: CASGFLERGNTGELFF. This rearrangement joins TRBV12-5 to TRBJ2-2, with 7 positions matching TRBD2. CDR3 length equals 16 residues. V dropped 3 bases and J dropped 5; count of bases not matched to a gene: 9. Germline loops: CDR1 LGHNT, CDR2 FRNRAP.

V is TRBV15 and J is TRBJ1-1; 9 bases are shared with TRBD1. The germline CDR1 and CDR2 sequences are LNHNV and YYDKDF (reference sequence). The CDR3 is 16 amino acids. V lost 0 bases to trimming and J lost 2 bases; unmatched junction nucleotides: 4. DNA of the CDR3: TGTGCCACCAGCAGAGAAAGGACAGGGGTAAACACTGAAGCTTTCTTT. This encodes CATSRERTGVNTEAFF.

This clone was counted a few times. The chain combines TRBV7-3 with TRBJ2-3; 10 bases line up with TRBD2. The J segment lost 1 base and the V segment lost 6 bases, leaving 4 bases of the junction unmatched. The length of the CDR3 is 15 residues. Looked up from germline, CDR1 is SGHTA and CDR2 is FQGTGA. The CDR3 sequence: CASRLTSGGTDTQYF. The DNA of the CDR3 is TGTGCCAGCAGGCTTACTAGCGGGGGCACAGATACGCAGTATTTT. Variable domain in full (rest from reference TRBV7-3 and TRBJ2-3): GAGVSQTPSNKVTEKGKYVELRCDPISGHTALYWYRQSLGQGPEFLIYFQGTGAADDSGLPNDRFFAVRPEGSVSTLKIQRTERGDSAVYLCASRLTSGGTDTQYFGPGTRLTVL.

The chain carries TRBV30 and TRBJ2-5; D remains ambiguous. From germline, CDR1 is GTSNPN and CDR2 SVGIG (reference sequence). This CDR3 has 12 residues. V lost 2 bases and J 7 bases, leaving 11 bases between the germline ends. The CDR3 sequence: CAWSLVIATQYF. DNA of the CDR3: TGTGCCTGGAGTCTGGTTATAGCGACCCAGTACTTC.

This clone has just a few counts. For the CDR3, the DNA is TGTGCCAGCAGCCGACCTCCGGGACAGGGATCCTACGAGCAGTACTTC. This translates into CASSRPPGQGSYEQYF. J is TRBJ2-7 and V is TRBV5-4, with 9 bases identical to TRBD1. V lost 4 bases to trimming and J lost 1 base; unmatched junction nucleotides: 9. The germline V gene has CDR1 SGHNT and CDR2 YYREEE (reference sequence). The CDR3 length is 16 residues.

This clone has only a few counts. The rearrangement links TRBV7-9 to TRBJ1-1, with 8 bases lining up with TRBD1. This CDR3 has 14 residues. Per germline, CDR1 SEHNR and CDR2 FQNEAQ (reference sequence). With V trimmed by 8 bases and J by 5 bases, 10 bases remained unmatched. The CDR3 here is CASQRGTGGTEAFF. In DNA, the CDR3 is TGTGCCAGCCAAAGGGGAACAGGGGGGACTGAAGCTTTCTTT. Using reference TRBV7-9 and TRBJ1-1 for the parts outside the CDR3, the full variable domain is DTGVSQNPRHKITKRGQNVTFRCDPISEHNRLYWYRQTLGQGPEFLTYFQNEAQLEKSRLLSDRFSAERPKGSFSTLEIQRTEQGDSAMYLCASQRGTGGTEAFFGQGTRLTVV.

This chain connects TRBV25-1 to TRBJ1-4; perhaps TRBD1 as D (6 bases). The ends were cut back, 2 bases at V and 7 bases at J, with 11 bases in the middle. In germline, CDR1 is MGHDK, CDR2 SYGVNS. The CDR3 covers 14 residues. CDR3 sequence (DNA): TGTGCCAGCAGTGAAAGGGGGGGCGGTGAAAAACTGTTTTTT. Its protein product is CASSERGGGEKLFF.

The chain couples TRBV6-5 to TRBJ1-1; D may be TRBD1 (6 bases). V lost 2 bases, J lost 1 base, and 14 bases lay in between. Looked up from germline, CDR1 is MNHEY and CDR2 is SVGAGI. CDR3 size: 16 residues. The CDR3: CASSYKPWGQNTEAFF. The CDR3 nucleotides are TGTGCCAGCAGTTACAAGCCCTGGGGGCAGAACACTGAAGCTTTCTTT.

This rearrangement joins TRBV6-4 to TRBJ1-2, with TRBD1 as a possible D gene (6 bases). This CDR3 has 12 amino acids. The germline V gene has CDR1 MRHNA and CDR2 SNTAGT. Trimming cost V 1 base and J 8 bases, with 8 bases left between them. Here the CDR3 reads CASSDYQGGYTF. The CDR3 bases are TGTGCCAGCAGTGACTACCAGGGGGGCTACACCTTC.

The chain carries TRBV7-2 and TRBJ1-4; D possibly corresponds to TRBD1 (5 bases). V shed 1 base and J shed 8 bases, with 8 bases lying between them. The CDR3 is 13 residues long. Germline-derived CDR1 and CDR2 are SGHTA and FQGNSA. The CDR3 sequence is CASSLVPGEKLFF. Written as DNA, the CDR3 is TGTGCCAGCAGCTTAGTGCCAGGGGAAAAACTGTTTTTT. The full variable domain, rest sourced from reference TRBV7-2 and TRBJ1-4, is GAGVSQSPSNKVTEKGKDVELRCDPISGHTALYWYRQSLGQGLEFLIYFQGNSAPDKSGLPSDRFSAERTGGSVSTLTIQRTQQEDSAVYLCASSLVPGEKLFFGSGTQLSVL.

The rearrangement uses TRBV5-1 and TRBJ1-2; 7 bases fit TRBD1. CDR1 is SGHRS, CDR2 YFSETQ, per germline. The CDR3 contains 16 residues. V lost 1 base, J lost 4 bases, and 10 bases stayed unmatched. The CDR3 DNA is TGCGCCAGCAGCTTGACCGGGACCCAGGGGGTCTATGGCTACACCTTC. Residues: CASSLTGTQGVYGYTF.

This clone was recorded a few times. V usage is TRBV6-1 and J usage is TRBJ1-1, with D perhaps TRBD1 (5 bases). Trimming removed 7 bases from V and 6 bases from J, with 9 bases in between. The CDR3 contains 11 residues. Germline V lookup: CDR1 MNHNS, CDR2 SASEGT. CDR3 sequence: CASNQGAEAFF. The CDR3 bases are TGTGCCAGCAATCAGGGCGCTGAAGCTTTCTTT.

The J gene is TRBJ2-5, the V gene TRBV9; 11 bases match TRBD1. J was trimmed by 9 bases and V by 0 bases; bases with no gene match: 4. This CDR3 has 14 amino acids. Germline CDR1 reads SGDLS; CDR2 reads YYNGEE. The CDR3 here is CASSVGDRGVAQYF. Written as DNA, the CDR3 is TGTGCCAGCAGCGTAGGGGACAGGGGGGTAGCCCAGTACTTC.

The chain uses TRBV4-1 and TRBJ2-2; D possibly corresponds to TRBD2 (6 bases). Germline V CDR1 and CDR2: MGHRA, YSYEKL. The germline V and J ends were trimmed by 0 bases and 3 bases, with 8 bases remaining between them. The CDR3 is 15 amino acids. CDR3 sequence reads: CASSQDRRDTGELFF. CDR3 in DNA: TGCGCCAGCAGCCAAGACAGGAGGGACACCGGGGAGCTGTTTTTT.

The V and J genes are TRBV7-2 and TRBJ2-7, with a possible D match to TRBD1 (6 bases). V was trimmed by 1 base and J by 4 bases, leaving 14 bases between them. The CDR3 has 15 amino acids. Germline V lookup: CDR1 SGHTA, CDR2 FQGNSA. As DNA, the CDR3 is TGTGCCAGCAGCTTAGTAGTGGGGGCGGAATACGAGCAGTACTTC. It is translated as CASSLVVGAEYEQYF.